Detailed here is one T cell receptor (beta chain). The antigen it recognizes is unknown. Base qualities were left out, and no much larger clone turns up one base away. Ophthalmopathy patients had moderately to severely active disease, with a Clinical Activity Score of 3 or more, a NOSPECS grade of 4 or more, and a disease duration of less than 3 months. Any patient with an uncontrolled infection, another autoimmune disease, pregnancy or lactation was excluded. Diagnoses relied on clinical symptoms, serum thyroxine and TRAb, thyroid ultrasound and orbital computed tomography. Ficoll-Paque density gradient centrifugation was used to isolate PBMCs from about 10 ml of fresh peripheral blood. Trizol reagent was used to extract total RNA, and RNA quality was then checked on an Agilent 2100 Bioanalyzer. The data stem from a study of T cells in Graves' hyperthyroidism and ophthalmopathy (dated by TCRdb to the late 2010s). Context from the whole study: Peripheral blood was collected at initial diagnosis, before any treatment. To identify distinguishing TCR V-J signatures, a discovery cohort of 90 to 100 patients was used, comprising fewer than 45 with Graves' ophthalmopathy and 57 with stable Graves' hyperthyroidism. Prospective prediction of ophthalmopathy was tested in an independent validation cohort consisting of 18 hyperthyroidism patients and approximately 16 patients who later progressed to ophthalmopathy. For training and testing, the 100 or so patients in the discovery cohort were randomly divided in a 7:3 ratio. The study also compared thyroid tissue and blood T-cell repertoires from a handful of Graves' hyperthyroidism patients. After blood sampling, hyperthyroidism patients were treated with methimazole at a starting dose of 30 mg daily, and ophthalmopathy patients were treated with high-dose intravenous methylprednisolone. The paper reports TCR Vbeta CDR3 sequencing of some 140 peripheral blood samples: 43 ophthalmopathy, over 70 hyperthyroidism and roughly 17 progressor patients.

The germline ends are 18 bases apart after V is trimmed by 6 bases and J by 4 bases. From its cysteine to its phenylalanine, the CDR3 spans 15 amino acids. Of all the DNA, just the CDR3 is kept, 45 bases in frame from base 1. Via the germline V gene (reference sequence), CDR1 is LNHDA and CDR2 SQIVND. The full study reports these points: No statistical method was used to fix the sample size in advance, and group allocation was not hidden from the investigators. A 13 V-J signature model separated ophthalmopathy from stable hyperthyroidism, with approximately 86% sensitivity and 81.08% specificity in cross-validation and 80%/75% in testing. During validation, the model predicted progression to ophthalmopathy a median of around six months ahead of onset, with more than 60% sensitivity and roughly 75% specificity. Most expanded thyroid clonotypes (frequency above 0.001) were also detected in blood, a finding suggesting that blood repertoires may reflect thyroid immune responses.

The TCR beta CDR3 regions were amplified from RNA transcripts. For the first round of RT-PCR on the TCR CDR3, the HTBI primer set was used together with the Qiagen OneStep RT-PCR kit. Libraries were constructed in a second round of multiplex PCR, after which size selection and purification were performed. Libraries were sequenced paired-end with 100 bp reads on an Illumina HiSeq2000. Per the authors' processing: SOAPnuke was used to process the raw data, with reads discarded if the reads contained adapters or uncalled bases, had a mean Phred below 15, or lacked an exact constant-primer or identifier match. High-quality paired reads were merged using COPE v1.2.5, and each unique nucleotide sequence was defined as a clonotype. MiTCR v1.1 was used to align the clonotypes against IMGT TRBV, TRBD and TRBJ reference segments. The analysis included only V-J combinations with a frequency above 0.0001, which together covered around 99% of the repertoires. A TCS score was defined as the ratio of F50 (clonal expansion) to E x V (chaos), with BLOSUM62-based TCRdist applied between CDR3 peptides within each V-J. Welch's t-statistics and random forest reduced around 510 V-J features to about 12, which were used in a naive Bayes classifier (R e1071). The raw public data were reprocessed by TCRdb itself: fastp quality trimming at Q25, MiXCR clonotype calling, in-frame beta chains only. Rows are combined by CDR3 protein, so each entry shows the most common genes and DNA. These V and J calls originate from TCRdb's pipeline instead of the authors' own analysis. The sample profile shows approximately 620,000 distinct CDR3 sequences; about 16% of them were found once. The ten largest clones add up to around 3.5% of the sample.

The rearranged segments are TRBV19 and TRBJ1-2, and the D gene may be TRBD1, 6 bases matching. Sequences were obtained from blood. This TCR was recovered from a woman in her 40s with Graves' ophthalmopathy. The CDR3 sequence is CASSRRGQGPYGYTF. Read as DNA, the sequence is TGTGCCAGTAGCCGCCGGGGACAAGGACCCTATGGCTACACCTTC.